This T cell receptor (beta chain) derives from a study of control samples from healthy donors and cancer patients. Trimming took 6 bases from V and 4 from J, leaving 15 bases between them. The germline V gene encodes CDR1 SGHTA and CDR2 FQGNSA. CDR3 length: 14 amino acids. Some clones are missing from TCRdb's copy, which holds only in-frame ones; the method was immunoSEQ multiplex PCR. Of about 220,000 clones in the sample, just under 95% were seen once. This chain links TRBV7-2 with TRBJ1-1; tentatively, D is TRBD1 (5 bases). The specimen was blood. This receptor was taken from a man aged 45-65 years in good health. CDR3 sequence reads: CASSWDRGGTEAFF. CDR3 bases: TGTGCCAGCAGTTGGGACCGTGGGGGCACTGAAGCTTTCTTT.